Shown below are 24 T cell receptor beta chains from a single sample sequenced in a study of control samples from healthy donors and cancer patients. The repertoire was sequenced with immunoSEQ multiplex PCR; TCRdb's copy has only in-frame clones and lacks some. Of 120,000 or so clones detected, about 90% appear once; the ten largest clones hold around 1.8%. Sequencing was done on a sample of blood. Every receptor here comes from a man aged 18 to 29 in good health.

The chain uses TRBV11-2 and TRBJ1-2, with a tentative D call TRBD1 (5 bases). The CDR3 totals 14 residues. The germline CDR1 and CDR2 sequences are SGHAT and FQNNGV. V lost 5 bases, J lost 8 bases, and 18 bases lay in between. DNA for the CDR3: TGTGCCAGCAGCGCCCGTGGCAGGGCGGTAGGCTACACCTTC. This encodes CASSARGRAVGYTF.

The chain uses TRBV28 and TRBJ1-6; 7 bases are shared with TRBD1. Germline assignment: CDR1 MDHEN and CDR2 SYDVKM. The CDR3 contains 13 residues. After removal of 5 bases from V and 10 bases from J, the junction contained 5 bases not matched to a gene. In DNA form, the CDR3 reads TGTGCCAGCAGTGAGGGGGCTCGGTCACCCCTCCACTTT. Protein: CASSEGARSPLHF.

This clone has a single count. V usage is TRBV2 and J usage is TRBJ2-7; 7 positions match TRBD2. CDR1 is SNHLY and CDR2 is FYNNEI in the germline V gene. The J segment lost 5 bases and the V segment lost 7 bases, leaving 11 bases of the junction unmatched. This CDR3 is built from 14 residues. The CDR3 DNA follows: TGTGCCAGCACCCGCAGGGCGGGAGTGGACGAGCAGTACTTC. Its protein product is CASTRRAGVDEQYF.

Written as DNA, the CDR3 is TGTGCCAGCAAGGGCAGGGTCCTGTACGAGCAGTACTTC. Protein product: CASKGRVLYEQYF. The chain is built from TRBV2 and TRBJ2-7; a possible D gene is TRBD1 (5 bases). CDR1 is SNHLY and CDR2 is FYNNEI in the germline V gene. This CDR3 comprises 13 residues. V lost 7 bases and J lost 4, with 14 bases in between.

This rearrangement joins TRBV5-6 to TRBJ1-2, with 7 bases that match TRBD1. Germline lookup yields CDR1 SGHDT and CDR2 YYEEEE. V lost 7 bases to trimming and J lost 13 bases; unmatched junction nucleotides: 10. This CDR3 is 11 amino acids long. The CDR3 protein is CASDRQGRATF. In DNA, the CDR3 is TGTGCCAGCGACCGACAGGGAAGAGCCACCTTC.

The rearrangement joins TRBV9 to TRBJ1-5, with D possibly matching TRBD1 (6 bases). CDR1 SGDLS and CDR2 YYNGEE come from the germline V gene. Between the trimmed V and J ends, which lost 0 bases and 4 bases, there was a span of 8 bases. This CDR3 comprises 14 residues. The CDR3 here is CASSVEGENQPQHF. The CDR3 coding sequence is TGTGCCAGCAGCGTAGAGGGGGAAAATCAGCCCCAGCATTTT.

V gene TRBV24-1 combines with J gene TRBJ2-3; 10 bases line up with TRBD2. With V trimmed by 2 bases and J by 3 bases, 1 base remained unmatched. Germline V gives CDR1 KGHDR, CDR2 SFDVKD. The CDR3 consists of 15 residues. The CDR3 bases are TGTGCCACCAGTGATTCGGGACTAGCGACAGATACGCAGTATTTT. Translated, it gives CATSDSGLATDTQYF.

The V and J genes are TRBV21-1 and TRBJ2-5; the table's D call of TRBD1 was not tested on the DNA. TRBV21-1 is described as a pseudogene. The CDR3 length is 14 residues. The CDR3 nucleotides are TGTGCCAGCAGCAAAGTGTCAGTCCAAGAGACCCAGTACTTC. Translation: CASSKVSVQETQYF.

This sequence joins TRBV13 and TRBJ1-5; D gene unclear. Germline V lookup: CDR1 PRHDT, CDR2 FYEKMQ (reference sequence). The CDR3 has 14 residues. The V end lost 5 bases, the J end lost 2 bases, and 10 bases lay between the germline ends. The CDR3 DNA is TGTGCCAGCAGCAGCGGCACGGGCAATCAGCCCCAGCATTTT. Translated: CASSSGTGNQPQHF.

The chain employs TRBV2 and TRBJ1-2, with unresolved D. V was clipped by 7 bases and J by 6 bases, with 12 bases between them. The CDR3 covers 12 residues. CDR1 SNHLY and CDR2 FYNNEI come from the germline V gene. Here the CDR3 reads CASTYLTDGYTF. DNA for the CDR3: TGTGCCAGCACTTATTTGACCGATGGCTACACCTTC.

Here the CDR3 reads CASSASYEQYF. The CDR3 DNA sequence: TGTGCCAGCAGTGCCTCCTACGAGCAGTACTTC. The V gene is TRBV3-1 (or the pseudogene TRBV3-2), the J gene TRBJ2-7; D ambiguous. Trimming pared 6 bases from V and 0 bases from J, leaving 3 bases between. The CDR3 runs to 11 residues. Looked up from germline, CDR1 is LGHDT and CDR2 is YNNKEL (reference sequence).

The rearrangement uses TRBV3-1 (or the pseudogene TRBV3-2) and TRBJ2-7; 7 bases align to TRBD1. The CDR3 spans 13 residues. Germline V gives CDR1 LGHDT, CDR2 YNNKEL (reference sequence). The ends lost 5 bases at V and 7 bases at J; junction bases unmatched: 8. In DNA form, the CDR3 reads TGTGCCAGCAGCTGGGACAGTTATCTAGAGCAGTACTTC. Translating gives CASSWDSYLEQYF.

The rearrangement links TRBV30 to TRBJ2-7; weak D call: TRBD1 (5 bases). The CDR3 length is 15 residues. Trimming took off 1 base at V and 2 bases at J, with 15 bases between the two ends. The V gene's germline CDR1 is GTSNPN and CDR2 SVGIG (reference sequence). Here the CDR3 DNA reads TGTGCCTGGAGTGAGGTTTCGGTAGGGGCCTACGAGCAGTACTTC. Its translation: CAWSEVSVGAYEQYF.

In nucleotides, the CDR3 is TGTGCCACCAGCAGGGAACAGGGGGACGCTTTCTTT. It codes for CATSREQGDAFF. The chain recombines TRBV15 with TRBJ1-1; 8 nucleotides line up with TRBD1. CDR1 and CDR2 (germline): LNHNV, YYDKDF (reference sequence). The CDR3 is 12 amino acids. V trimming: 3 bases; J trimming: 11 bases; junction bases outside the gene matches: 5.

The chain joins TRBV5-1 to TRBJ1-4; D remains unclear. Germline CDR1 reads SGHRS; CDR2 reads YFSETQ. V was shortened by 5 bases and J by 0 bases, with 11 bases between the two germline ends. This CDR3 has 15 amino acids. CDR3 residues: CASSPLTATNEKLFF. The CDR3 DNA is TGCGCCAGCAGTCCCTTGACTGCAACTAATGAAAAACTGTTTTTT.

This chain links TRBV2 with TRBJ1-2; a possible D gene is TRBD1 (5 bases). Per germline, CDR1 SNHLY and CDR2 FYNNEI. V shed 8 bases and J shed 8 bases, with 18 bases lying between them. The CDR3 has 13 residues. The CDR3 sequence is CASPDDSLEGYTF. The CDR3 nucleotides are TGTGCCAGCCCCGATGACAGTTTGGAAGGCTACACCTTC.

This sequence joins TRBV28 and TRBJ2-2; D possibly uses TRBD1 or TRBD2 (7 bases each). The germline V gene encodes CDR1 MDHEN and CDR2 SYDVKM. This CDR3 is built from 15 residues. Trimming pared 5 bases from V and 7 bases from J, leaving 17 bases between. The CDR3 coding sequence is TGTGCCAGCAGTATGACAGGGAGGGGCATCGGGGAGCTGTTTTTT. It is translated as CASSMTGRGIGELFF.

The CDR3 protein is CASSLDPSGANVLTF. In DNA form, the CDR3 reads TGCGCCAGCAGCCTTGACCCCTCTGGGGCCAACGTCCTGACTTTC. This sequence joins TRBV5-1 and TRBJ2-6; no firm D call. This CDR3 spans 15 amino acids. Trimming left V 4 bases short and J 0 bases short, with 8 bases between. Germline loops: CDR1 SGHRS, CDR2 YFSETQ.

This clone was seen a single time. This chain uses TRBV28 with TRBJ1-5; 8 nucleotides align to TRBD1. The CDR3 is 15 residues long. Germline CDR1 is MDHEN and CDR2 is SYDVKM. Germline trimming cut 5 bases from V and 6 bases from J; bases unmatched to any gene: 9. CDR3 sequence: CASSDRTGQGQPQHF. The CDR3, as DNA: TGTGCCAGCAGTGACCGGACAGGGCAAGGTCAGCCCCAGCATTTT.

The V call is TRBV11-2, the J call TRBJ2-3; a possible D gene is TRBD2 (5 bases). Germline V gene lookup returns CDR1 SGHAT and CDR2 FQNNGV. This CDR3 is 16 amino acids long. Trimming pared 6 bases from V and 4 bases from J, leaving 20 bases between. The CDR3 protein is CASSRQAANIADTQYF. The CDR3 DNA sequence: TGTGCCAGCAGTCGGCAAGCGGCGAATATTGCAGATACGCAGTATTTT.

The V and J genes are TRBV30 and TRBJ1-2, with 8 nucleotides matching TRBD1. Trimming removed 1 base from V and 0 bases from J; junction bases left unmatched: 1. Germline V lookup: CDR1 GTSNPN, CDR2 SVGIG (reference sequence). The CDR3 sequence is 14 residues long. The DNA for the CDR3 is TGTGCCTGGAGTGGGACAGGGTCTAACTATGGCTACACCTTC. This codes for CAWSGTGSNYGYTF.

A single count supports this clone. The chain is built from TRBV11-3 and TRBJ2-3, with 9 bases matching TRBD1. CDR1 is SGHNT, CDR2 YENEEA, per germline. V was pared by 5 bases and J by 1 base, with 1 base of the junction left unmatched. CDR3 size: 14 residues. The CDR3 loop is CASSRDRGTDTQYF. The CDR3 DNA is TGTGCCAGCAGCCGGGACAGGGGCACAGATACGCAGTATTTT.

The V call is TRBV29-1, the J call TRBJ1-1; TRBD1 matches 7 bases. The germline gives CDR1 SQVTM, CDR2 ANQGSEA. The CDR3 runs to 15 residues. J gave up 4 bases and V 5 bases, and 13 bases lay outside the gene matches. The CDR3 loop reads CSVHRGTGRVTEAFF. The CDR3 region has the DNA TGCAGCGTTCACAGGGGAACAGGGAGGGTCACTGAAGCTTTCTTT.

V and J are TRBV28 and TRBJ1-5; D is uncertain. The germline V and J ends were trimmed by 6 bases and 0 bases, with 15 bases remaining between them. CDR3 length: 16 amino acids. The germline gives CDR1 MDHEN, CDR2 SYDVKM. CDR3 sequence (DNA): TGTGCCAGCAGCAATACGAGGACCTTTAGCAATCAGCCCCAGCATTTT. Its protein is CASSNTRTFSNQPQHF. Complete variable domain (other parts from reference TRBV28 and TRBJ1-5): DVKVTQSSRYLVKRTGEKVFLECVQDMDHENMFWYRQDPGLGLRLIYFSYDVKMKEKGDIPEGYSVSREKKERFSLILESASTNQTSMYLCASSNTRTFSNQPQHFGDGTRLSIL.